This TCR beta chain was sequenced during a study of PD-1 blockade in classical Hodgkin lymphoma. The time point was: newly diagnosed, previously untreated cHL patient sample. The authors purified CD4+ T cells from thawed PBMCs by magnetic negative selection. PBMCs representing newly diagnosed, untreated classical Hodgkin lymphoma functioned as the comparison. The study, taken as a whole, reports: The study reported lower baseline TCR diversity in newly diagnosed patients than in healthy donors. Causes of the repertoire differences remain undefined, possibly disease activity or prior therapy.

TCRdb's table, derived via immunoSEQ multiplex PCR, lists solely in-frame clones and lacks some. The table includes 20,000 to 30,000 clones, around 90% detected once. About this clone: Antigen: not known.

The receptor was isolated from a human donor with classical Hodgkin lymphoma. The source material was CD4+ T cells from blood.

DNA for the CDR3: TGTGCCATCAGACCTGGGACAGAAGCAGATACGCAGTATTTT. Encoded protein: CAIRPGTEADTQYF. The rearrangement joins TRBV10-3 to TRBJ2-3, with 7 bases fitting TRBD1. V gave up 6 bases and J gave up 4 bases; unmatched junction bases: 7. The CDR3 is 14 amino acids. Germline lookup yields CDR1 ENHRY and CDR2 SYGVKD.